These 10 T cell receptor beta chains originate from one sample sequenced in a study of type 1 regulatory T cells. No cognate antigen is known for these TCRs. TCRdb fed the reads into MiXCR, producing one record per CDR3 protein. This table has roughly 60,000 distinct CDR3 sequences, over 50% appearing once. The source material was cultured non-Tr1 T cells, either the whole culture or a sorted T cell fraction (not recorded which). These receptors came from a human donor in good health.

This clonotype was seen only a few times. The rearrangement joins TRBV10-3 to TRBJ2-7, with TRBD2 identical over 10 bases. Germline CDR1 is ENHRY and CDR2 is SYGVKD. This CDR3 has 14 amino acids. V lost 4 bases, J lost 5 bases, and 5 bases stayed unmatched. The CDR3 DNA reads TGTGCCATCAGTGGGCTAGCGGGAGTAAACGAGCAGTACTTC. This encodes CAISGLAGVNEQYF.

In this sample, this clonotype turned up once. The rearrangement uses TRBV5-1 and TRBJ2-7; tentative D call: TRBD1 (6 bases). This CDR3 spans 14 amino acids. Germline V gene lookup returns CDR1 SGHRS and CDR2 YFSETQ. Trimming pared 4 bases from V and 0 bases from J, leaving 11 bases between. CDR3 DNA: TGCGCCAGCAGCCCGGCAGGGGCCTCCTACGAGCAGTACTTC. It codes for CASSPAGASYEQYF.

The chain carries TRBV6-1 and TRBJ2-4; perhaps TRBD2 as D (5 bases). Germline V CDR1 and CDR2: MNHNS, SASEGT. The CDR3 has 14 amino acids. Trimming stripped 3 bases from V and 4 bases from J, with 10 bases between. The CDR3 coding sequence is TGTGCCAGCAGTGACCAGGACTTTAAAAACATTCAGTACTTC. Translating it yields CASSDQDFKNIQYF.

This clonotype was seen at least ten times. V usage is TRBV3-1 and J usage is TRBJ2-1; 12 bases line up with TRBD2. Germline V gene sequence: CDR1 LGHDT, CDR2 YNNKEL (reference sequence). V lost 1 base, J lost 10 bases, and 8 bases stayed unmatched. The CDR3 extends over 16 amino acids. CDR3 protein: CASSQAASGRAKEQFF. The CDR3 nucleotides are TGTGCCAGCAGCCAAGCGGCTAGCGGGAGGGCTAAGGAGCAGTTCTTC.

The chain uses TRBV20-1 and TRBJ2-1, with D tentatively TRBD1 (5 bases). There are 16 residues in the CDR3. Germline CDR1 and CDR2: DFQATT and SNEGSKA (reference sequence). V dropped 6 bases and J dropped 0 bases, with 18 bases sitting between them. This CDR3 reads CSAQSVGHSSYNEQFF. The CDR3 coding sequence is TGCAGTGCGCAAAGCGTGGGGCATAGCTCCTACAATGAGCAGTTCTTC.

There are a few counts of this clonotype. The chain combines TRBV5-4 with TRBJ2-3; TRBD2 agrees at 12 bases. In germline, CDR1 is SGHNT, CDR2 YYREEE (reference sequence). The CDR3 is 15 amino acids. V dropped 2 bases and J dropped 5; count of bases not matched to a gene: 3. The CDR3 DNA follows: TGTGCCAGCAGCTTCCCGACTAGCGGGAGAGATACGCAGTATTTT. It translates to CASSFPTSGRDTQYF.

The table lists this clonotype with a few counts. The rearrangement joins TRBV6-1 to TRBJ2-7; either TRBD1 or TRBD2 may supply D (6 bases each). This CDR3 has 16 residues. In germline, CDR1 is MNHNS, CDR2 SASEGT. V dropped 4 bases and J dropped 2 bases, with 18 bases sitting between them. CDR3 loop: CASSGSTGAQPYEQYF. The CDR3 region has the DNA TGTGCCAGCAGTGGTAGTACGGGGGCCCAGCCCTACGAGCAGTACTTC.

There are a few counts of this clonotype. The chain couples TRBV12-3 or TRBV12-4 to TRBJ2-1; 10 bases agree with TRBD2. V lost 5 bases and J lost 6; bases outside the gene matches: 7. CDR3 length: 15 residues. The CDR3 nucleotides are TGTGCCAGCAGTGGGACTAGCGTTTCCCTCAATGAGCAGTTCTTC. Encoded protein: CASSGTSVSLNEQFF.

Comment on this clonotype: One end of the junction varies from germline; a read error may be responsible. The chain uses TRBV19 and TRBJ2-3; 7 nucleotides match TRBD2. The CDR3 covers 14 residues. CDR1 is LNHDA and CDR2 is SQIVND in the germline V gene (reference sequence). The CDR3, as DNA: TGTGCCAGTAGTATGGGGGGGAGCACAGATACGCAATATTTT. Residues: CASSMGGSTDTQYF.

There are a few counts of this clonotype. The V and J genes are TRBV20-1 and TRBJ1-2; D gene uncertain. Germline V CDR1 and CDR2: DFQATT, SNEGSKA (reference sequence). V was shortened by 0 bases and J by 8 bases, with 19 bases between the two germline ends. This CDR3 is 15 amino acids long. This chain's CDR3 is CSARDTGISLGGYTF. CDR3 in DNA: TGCAGTGCTAGAGATACGGGGATATCACTGGGAGGCTACACCTTC.